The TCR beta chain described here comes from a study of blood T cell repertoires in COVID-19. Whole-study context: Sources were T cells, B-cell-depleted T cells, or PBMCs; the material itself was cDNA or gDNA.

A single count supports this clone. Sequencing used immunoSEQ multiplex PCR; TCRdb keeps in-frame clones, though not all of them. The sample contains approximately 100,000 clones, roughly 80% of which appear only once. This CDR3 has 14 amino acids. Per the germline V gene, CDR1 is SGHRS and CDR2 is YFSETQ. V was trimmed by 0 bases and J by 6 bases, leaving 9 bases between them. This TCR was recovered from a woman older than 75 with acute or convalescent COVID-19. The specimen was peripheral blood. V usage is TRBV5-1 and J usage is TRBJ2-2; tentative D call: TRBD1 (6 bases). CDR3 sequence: CASSLGGRPGELFF. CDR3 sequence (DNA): TGCGCCAGCAGCTTGGGGGGGCGGCCCGGGGAGCTGTTTTTT.